The 31 T cell receptor beta chains below come from one sample, sequenced in a study of blood T cell repertoires in COVID-19. Sequenced by immunoSEQ multiplex PCR; TCRdb stores in-frame clones only, minus some. The repertoire holds roughly 62,000 clones, with roughly 92% as singletons. The sample comprised peripheral blood. The receptors were sampled from a human donor in a cohort sampled during active COVID-19.

This clone has a single count. The chain links TRBV9 to TRBJ2-6; D remains ambiguous. The CDR3 covers 17 residues. V dropped 0 bases and J dropped 2 bases, with 12 bases sitting between them. The germline gives CDR1 SGDLS, CDR2 YYNGEE. CDR3 DNA: TGTGCCAGCAGCGTAGTTCCAGGAACTGCTGGGGCCAACGTCCTGACTTTC. This gives the protein CASSVVPGTAGANVLTF.

This rearrangement joins TRBV28 to TRBJ1-2, with 8 positions matching TRBD1. With 2 bases clipped from V and 4 bases from J, the junction kept 12 bases outside the gene matches. The CDR3 runs to 17 residues. CDR1 and CDR2 (germline): MDHEN, SYDVKM. CDR3 bases: TGTGCCAGCAGTTTAACTACAGGGGGAGGGGTCCTCTATGGCTACACCTTC. Amino acids: CASSLTTGGGVLYGYTF.

The rearrangement links TRBV5-5 to TRBJ2-7; D is ambiguous. CDR1 and CDR2 from the germline V gene are SGHKS and YYEKEE (reference sequence). With 3 bases removed from V and 5 bases from J, the gap between germline ends came to 18 bases. The CDR3 has 15 amino acids. CDR3 coding DNA: TGTGCCAGCAGCTCCACCTCTAGTGGCCTAAACGAGCAGTACTTC. It translates to CASSSTSSGLNEQYF.

The chain has TRBV27 and TRBJ1-1, with 10 bases that match TRBD1. With V trimmed by 6 bases and J by 5 bases, 9 bases remained unmatched. The CDR3 extends over 15 amino acids. Germline assignment: CDR1 MNHEY and CDR2 SMNVEV (reference sequence). The CDR3 loop is CASRVPGQGSTEAFF. CDR3 DNA sequence: TGTGCCAGCAGAGTCCCGGGACAGGGGAGTACTGAAGCTTTCTTT.

The chain joins TRBV7-2 to TRBJ2-7; 10 bases fit TRBD2. The CDR3 length is 18 residues. The trim removed 4 bases at V and 1 base at J, leaving 13 bases unmatched. The germline V gene encodes CDR1 SGHTA and CDR2 FQGNSA. CDR3 DNA: TGTGCCAGCAGCTCACGCGTCTCGACTAGCGGGTCGTCCTACGAGCAGTACTTC. It codes for CASSSRVSTSGSSYEQYF.

This chain uses TRBV30 with TRBJ2-7; D remains unclear. With 0 bases removed from V and 6 bases from J, the gap between germline ends came to 12 bases. The CDR3 covers 13 residues. CDR1 and CDR2 from the germline V gene are GTSNPN and SVGIG (reference sequence). CDR3 in DNA: TGTGCCTGGAGTGTTGGCGTCCTAGGCGAGCAGTACTTC. Protein product: CAWSVGVLGEQYF.

J is TRBJ1-3 and V is TRBV4-2, with a tentative D call TRBD1 (6 bases). CDR1 is LGHNA, CDR2 YNFKEQ, per germline. There are 16 residues in the CDR3. The V end lost 0 bases, the J end lost 2 bases, and 11 bases lay between the germline ends. CDR3 in amino acids: CASSQDPQGTGNTIYF. CDR3 sequence (DNA): TGTGCCAGCAGCCAAGATCCGCAGGGGACTGGAAACACCATATATTTT.

The chain combines TRBV6-5 with TRBJ2-7, with TRBD2 matching over 7 bases. CDR1 and CDR2 from the germline V gene are MNHEY and SVGAGI. The CDR3 spans 15 residues. Trimming cost V 7 bases and J 3 bases; bases outside gene matches: 12. CDR3 sequence reads: CASINHPREGYEQYF. The CDR3 DNA is TGTGCCAGCATTAACCACCCCAGGGAGGGCTACGAGCAGTACTTC.

In DNA form, the CDR3 reads TGTGCCAGCTACCATAATAGAGGGGGCTACACCTTC. It translates to CASYHNRGGYTF. The chain is built from TRBV28 and TRBJ1-2, with D unclear. Germline CDR1 reads MDHEN; CDR2 reads SYDVKM. Trimming left V 8 bases short and J 8 bases short, with 15 bases between. The CDR3 loop spans 12 amino acids.

This chain joins TRBV14 and TRBJ1-1; maybe TRBD1 (6 bases). CDR1 SGHDN and CDR2 FVKESK come from the germline V gene. V was pared by 4 bases and J by 3 bases, with 15 bases between. The CDR3 extends over 15 amino acids. The CDR3 is CASSPSRTVHTEAFF. CDR3 coding DNA: TGTGCCAGCAGCCCATCCCGGACAGTTCACACTGAAGCTTTCTTT.

In its sample, this clone was seen once. This chain links TRBV7-2 with TRBJ2-7; 9 nucleotides line up with TRBD2. The length of the CDR3 is 15 residues. The germline V gene encodes CDR1 SGHTA and CDR2 FQGNSA. The V gene end was trimmed by 5 bases and the J gene end by 0 bases; junction bases not matched to a gene: 5. Here the CDR3 DNA reads TGTGCCAGCAGCCCGGGACTAGCTTTCTCCTACGAGCAGTACTTC. Protein product: CASSPGLAFSYEQYF.

V is TRBV19 and J is TRBJ1-3; D call uncertain. This CDR3 contains 14 residues. V lost 6 bases and J lost 9, with 18 bases in between. Germline assignment: CDR1 LNHDA and CDR2 SQIVND (reference sequence). CDR3 residues: CASRADPQGGTIYF. Written as DNA, the CDR3 is TGTGCCAGTAGGGCGGACCCTCAAGGAGGCACCATATATTTT.

This clone was seen a few times. CDR3 bases: TGTGCCAGCAGCCTCAGTGGAGCCTCTGGGGCCAACGTCCTGACTTTC. It translates to CASSLSGASGANVLTF. The chain has TRBV7-6 and TRBJ2-6; no reliable D call. Germline assignment: CDR1 SGHVS and CDR2 FNYEAQ. The V and J ends lost 5 bases and 0 bases respectively, with 11 bases between them. CDR3 size: 16 residues.

The chain carries TRBV6-5 and TRBJ1-1, with TRBD1 matching 7 bases. Trimming cost V 6 bases and J 6 bases; bases outside gene matches: 10. From germline, CDR1 is MNHEY and CDR2 SVGAGI. This CDR3 contains 14 residues. The CDR3 spells CASSTPQGQAEAFF. CDR3 sequence (DNA): TGTGCCAGCAGCACCCCACAGGGGCAAGCTGAAGCTTTCTTT.

The rearrangement joins TRBV4-3 to TRBJ1-4, with D unclear. V was shortened by 8 bases and J by 3 bases, with 31 bases between the two germline ends. The V gene's germline CDR1 is LGHNA and CDR2 YSLEER. The CDR3 length is 20 residues. CDR3: CASGAKLSRQRGMSNEKLFF. Here the CDR3 DNA reads TGCGCCAGCGGAGCCAAGCTATCAAGGCAAAGAGGGATGTCTAATGAAAAACTGTTTTTT.

The chain recombines TRBV7-2 with TRBJ2-5; D possibly corresponds to TRBD2 (7 bases). The CDR3 totals 14 residues. Germline values: CDR1 SGHTA, CDR2 FQGNSA. Between the trimmed V and J ends, which lost 8 bases and 3 bases, there was a span of 16 bases. The CDR3 coding sequence is TGTGCCAGCGGAATTCGGGGGGCTGAAGAGACCCAGTACTTC. Residues: CASGIRGAEETQYF.

The chain combines TRBV4-2 with TRBJ2-7; a weak D match, TRBD2 (6 bases). This CDR3 is 17 amino acids long. CDR1 is LGHNA and CDR2 is YNFKEQ in the germline V gene. The ends were cut back, 0 bases at V and 6 bases at J, with 21 bases in the middle. The DNA for the CDR3 is TGTGCCAGCAGCCAAGAAATCATAACTGCGGGGATCTTCGAGCAGTACTTC. Its translation: CASSQEIITAGIFEQYF.

The rearrangement joins TRBV7-3 to TRBJ2-7; 7 bases agree with TRBD2. The germline V gene encodes CDR1 SGHTA and CDR2 FQGTGA. There are 17 residues in the CDR3. J gave up 3 bases and V 1 base, and 12 bases lay outside the gene matches. The CDR3 is CASSLIGRMGPFYEQYF. CDR3 nucleotide sequence: TGTGCCAGCAGCTTAATCGGGAGGATGGGGCCCTTCTACGAGCAGTACTTC. The full variable domain, its missing parts supplied by reference TRBV7-3 and TRBJ2-7, is GAGVSQTPSNKVTEKGKYVELRCDPISGHTALYWYRQSLGQGPEFLIYFQGTGAADDSGLPNDRFFAVRPEGSVSTLKIQRTERGDSAVYLCASSLIGRMGPFYEQYFGPGTRLTVT.

The chain carries TRBV5-1 and TRBJ2-1; D possibly corresponds to TRBD1 (6 bases). The CDR3 is 14 amino acids. The V end was cut by 0 bases, the J end by 7 bases, with 11 bases between. Looked up from germline, CDR1 is SGHRS and CDR2 is YFSETQ. CDR3 nucleotide sequence: TGCGCCAGCAGCTTGGGGCCAGGGGTTAATGAGCAGTTCTTC. Translating it yields CASSLGPGVNEQFF.

The gene calls are TRBV6-4 and TRBJ2-1; 8 bases match TRBD2. The CDR3 runs to 15 residues. In germline, CDR1 is MRHNA, CDR2 SNTAGT. V dropped 0 bases and J dropped 6; count of bases not matched to a gene: 4. The CDR3 DNA reads TGTGCCAGCAGTGACTCGGCGGGAGGTTTCAATGAGCAGTTCTTC. Translating gives CASSDSAGGFNEQFF.

This clone was detected a few times. The chain employs TRBV5-8 and TRBJ2-7, with D possibly matching TRBD2 (6 bases). The CDR3 totals 15 residues. V was trimmed by 5 bases and J by 4 bases, leaving 19 bases between them. CDR1 and CDR2 from the germline V gene are SGHTS and YDEGEE. The CDR3 coding sequence is TGTGCCAGCAGGTCCGGAGGGAGTGCTCTTTACGAGCAGTACTTC. Amino acid sequence: CASRSGGSALYEQYF.

The CDR3 DNA reads TGTGCCAGCAGCTTTGGTGGCGGGCGTACCACCGGGGAGCTGTTTTTT. Translating it yields CASSFGGGRTTGELFF. The chain employs TRBV5-6 and TRBJ2-2, with a possible D match to TRBD2 (5 bases). Per the germline V gene, CDR1 is SGHDT and CDR2 is YYEEEE. This CDR3 spans 16 amino acids. Trimming shortened V by 2 bases and J by 4 bases, and 15 bases separated the two germline ends. Full variable domain (rest looked up from reference TRBV5-6 and TRBJ2-2): DAGVTQSPTHLIKTRGQQVTLRCSPKSGHDTVSWYQQALGQGPQFIFQYYEEEERQRGNFPDRFSGHQFPNYSSELNVNALLLGDSALYLCASSFGGGRTTGELFFGEGSRLTVL.

The rearrangement uses TRBV6-2 or TRBV6-3 and TRBJ2-2; D is perhaps TRBD2 (6 bases). CDR1 and CDR2 from the germline V gene are MNHEY and SVGEGT. The CDR3 length is 17 residues. Trimming removed 2 bases at V and 0 bases at J, with 13 bases between. Here the CDR3 reads CASSYLLGGANTGELFF. CDR3 bases: TGTGCCAGCAGTTACCTCCTAGGAGGGGCGAACACCGGGGAGCTGTTTTTT.

The chain is built from TRBV7-9 and TRBJ2-3; TRBD2 agrees at 7 bases. Germline V gene sequence: CDR1 SEHNR, CDR2 FQNEAQ (reference sequence). There are 15 residues in the CDR3. Trimming cost V 1 base and J 4 bases; bases outside gene matches: 5. CDR3 coding DNA: TGTGCCAGCAGCTTAGGAGCGGGGTGGGCAGATACGCAGTATTTT. Its protein product is CASSLGAGWADTQYF.

J is TRBJ1-2 and V is TRBV21-1; the table's D call, TRBD1, has no DNA check behind it. TRBV21-1 is described as a pseudogene. The CDR3 length is 15 residues. DNA of the CDR3: TGTGCCAGCATCCGTAGTCCCGGGACAGGGTATGGCTACACCTTC. Protein sequence: CASIRSPGTGYGYTF.

This clone occurred once. The chain couples TRBV10-3 to TRBJ2-7; 8 bases align to TRBD1. The germline V gene encodes CDR1 ENHRY and CDR2 SYGVKD. The V segment lost 7 bases and the J segment 4 bases; nucleotides outside the gene matches: 9. The CDR3 contains 14 residues. CDR3 amino acids: CAINPGQVIYEQYF. In DNA form, the CDR3 reads TGTGCCATCAATCCGGGACAGGTAATTTACGAGCAGTACTTC.

The chain uses TRBV7-6 and TRBJ2-3; TRBD2 agrees at 7 bases. This CDR3 is 13 amino acids long. With 5 bases clipped from V and 6 bases from J, the junction kept 5 bases outside the gene matches. The germline V gene encodes CDR1 SGHVS and CDR2 FNYEAQ. The CDR3 sequence is CASSLGRDDTQYF. Here the CDR3 DNA reads TGTGCCAGCAGCCTAGGGAGGGACGATACGCAGTATTTT. Using reference TRBV7-6 and TRBJ2-3 for the parts outside the CDR3, the full variable domain is GAGVSQSPRYKVTKRGQDVALRCDPISGHVSLYWYRQALGQGPEFLTYFNYEAQQDKSGLPNDRFSAERPEGSISTLTIQRTEQRDSAMYRCASSLGRDDTQYFGPGTRLTVL.

This clone occurred once. CDR3 DNA sequence: TGTGCCAGCAGCTTGTCGGGAGAAGAGACCCAGTACTTC. Protein sequence: CASSLSGEETQYF. The chain is built from TRBV5-6 and TRBJ2-5; TRBD2 is a possible D gene (6 bases). With 1 base removed from V and 3 bases from J, the gap between germline ends came to 7 bases. The CDR3 is 13 residues long. CDR1 is SGHDT and CDR2 is YYEEEE in the germline V gene. Variable domain in full (rest from reference TRBV5-6 and TRBJ2-5): DAGVTQSPTHLIKTRGQQVTLRCSPKSGHDTVSWYQQALGQGPQFIFQYYEEEERQRGNFPDRFSGHQFPNYSSELNVNALLLGDSALYLCASSLSGEETQYFGPGTRLLVL.

The V and J genes are TRBV6-5 and TRBJ1-6; D is possibly TRBD1 (6 bases). This CDR3 has 14 amino acids. Germline values: CDR1 MNHEY, CDR2 SVGAGI. The ends were cut back, 10 bases at V and 7 bases at J, with 17 bases in the middle. CDR3 loop: CATGSWTANSPLHF. The DNA of the CDR3 is TGTGCCACCGGGTCTTGGACAGCGAATTCACCCCTCCACTTT.

The chain uses TRBV7-3 and TRBJ1-1; D ambiguous. The CDR3 consists of 14 residues. V shed 5 bases and J shed 4 bases, with 14 bases lying between them. Germline lookup yields CDR1 SGHTA and CDR2 FQGTGA. The CDR3 DNA is TGTGCCAGCAGCCTCCAAAGCGGTCGCACTGAAGCTTTCTTT. Its translation is CASSLQSGRTEAFF.

The rearrangement links TRBV4-3 to TRBJ2-1, with 10 positions matching TRBD2. The CDR3 length is 15 residues. V lost 4 bases and J lost 5; bases outside the gene matches: 5. The germline CDR1 and CDR2 sequences are LGHNA and YSLEER. CDR3 nucleotide sequence: TGCGCCAGCAGCCCGGTTCTAGCGGGAGACAATGAGCAGTTCTTC. This sequence encodes CASSPVLAGDNEQFF.